This T cell receptor beta chain was captured in a study of blood T cell repertoires in COVID-19. Looking at the study overall: Samples representing acute and convalescent COVID-19 were sourced from the United States, Italy and Spain. PBMCs, B-cell-depleted T cells, or T cells were the source of the cDNA or gDNA that made up the material.

The CDR3 is made up of 13 amino acids. In germline, CDR1 is MGHDK, CDR2 SYGVNS. Deletions cut 3 bases from V and 6 bases from J, with 11 bases between. Sequencing used immunoSEQ multiplex PCR; TCRdb keeps in-frame clones, though not all of them. Among approximately 140,000 clones listed, about 80% were seen once. Sequenced input: PBMCs or T cells enriched from blood (not recorded which). This TCR came from a man in his fifties in a cohort exposed to, infected with or recovered from COVID-19 (not recorded which). The chain recombines TRBV25-1 with TRBJ1-2, with a weak D call TRBD1 (5 bases). The CDR3 loop is CASSDVGGDGYTF. The CDR3, as DNA: TGTGCCAGCAGTGATGTGGGGGGGGATGGCTACACCTTC.